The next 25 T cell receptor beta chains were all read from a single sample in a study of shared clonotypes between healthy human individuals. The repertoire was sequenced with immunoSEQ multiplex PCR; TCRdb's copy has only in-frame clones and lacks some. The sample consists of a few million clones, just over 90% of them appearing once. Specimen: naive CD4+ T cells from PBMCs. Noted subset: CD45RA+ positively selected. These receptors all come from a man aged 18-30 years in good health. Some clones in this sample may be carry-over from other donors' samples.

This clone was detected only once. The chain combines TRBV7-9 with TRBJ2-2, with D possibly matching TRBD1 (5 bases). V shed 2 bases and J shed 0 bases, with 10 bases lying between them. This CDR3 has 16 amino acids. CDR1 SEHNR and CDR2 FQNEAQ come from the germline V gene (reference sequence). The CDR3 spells CASSLTRTTNTGELFF. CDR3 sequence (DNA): TGTGCCAGCAGCTTAACCCGGACAACGAACACCGGGGAGCTGTTTTTT.

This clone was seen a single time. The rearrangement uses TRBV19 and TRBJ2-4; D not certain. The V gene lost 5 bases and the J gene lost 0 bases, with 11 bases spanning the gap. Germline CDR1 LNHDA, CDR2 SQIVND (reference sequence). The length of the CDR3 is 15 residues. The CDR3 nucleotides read TGTGCCAGTAGTCGGGCGGCCCTAGCCAAAAACATTCAGTACTTC. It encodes CASSRAALAKNIQYF. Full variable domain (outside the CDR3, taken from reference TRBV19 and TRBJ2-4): DGGITQSPKYLFRKEGQNVTLSCEQNLNHDAMYWYRQDPGQGLRLIYYSQIVNDFQKGDIAEGYSVSREKKESFPLTVTSAQKNPTAFYLCASSRAALAKNIQYFGAGTRLSVL.

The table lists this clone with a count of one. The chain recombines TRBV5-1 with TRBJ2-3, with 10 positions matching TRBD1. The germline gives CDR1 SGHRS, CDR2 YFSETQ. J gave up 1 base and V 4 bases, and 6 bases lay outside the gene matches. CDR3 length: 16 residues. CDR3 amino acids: CASSTTGGAGTDTQYF. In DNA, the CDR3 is TGCGCCAGCAGCACGACAGGGGGCGCCGGCACAGATACGCAGTATTTT.

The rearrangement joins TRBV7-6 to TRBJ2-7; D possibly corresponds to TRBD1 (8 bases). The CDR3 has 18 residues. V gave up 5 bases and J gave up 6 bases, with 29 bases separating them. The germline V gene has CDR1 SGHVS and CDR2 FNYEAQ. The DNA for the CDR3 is TGTGCCAGCAGCACCAGGACAGGGTCGAGCGGGACGACGGTCGAGCAGTACTTC. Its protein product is CASSTRTGSSGTTVEQYF. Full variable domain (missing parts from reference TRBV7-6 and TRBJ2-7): GAGVSQSPRYKVTKRGQDVALRCDPISGHVSLYWYRQALGQGPEFLTYFNYEAQQDKSGLPNDRFSAERPEGSISTLTIQRTEQRDSAMYRCASSTRTGSSGTTVEQYFGPGTRLTVT.

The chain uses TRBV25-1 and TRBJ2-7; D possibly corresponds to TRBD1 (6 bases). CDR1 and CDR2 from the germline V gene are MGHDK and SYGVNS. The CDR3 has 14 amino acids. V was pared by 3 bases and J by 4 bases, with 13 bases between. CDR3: CASSDSDRRYEQYF. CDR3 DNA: TGTGCCAGCAGTGATAGCGACAGGAGATACGAGCAGTACTTC.

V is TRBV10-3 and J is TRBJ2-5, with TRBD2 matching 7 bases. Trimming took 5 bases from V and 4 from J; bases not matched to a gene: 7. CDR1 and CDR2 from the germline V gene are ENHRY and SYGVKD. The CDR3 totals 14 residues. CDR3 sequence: CAISKTSLAETQYF. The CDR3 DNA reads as TGTGCCATCAGTAAGACTAGCCTCGCAGAGACCCAGTACTTC.

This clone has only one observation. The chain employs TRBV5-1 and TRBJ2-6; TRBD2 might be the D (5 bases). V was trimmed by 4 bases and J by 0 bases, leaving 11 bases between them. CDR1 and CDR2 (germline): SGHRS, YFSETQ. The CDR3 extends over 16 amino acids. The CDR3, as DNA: TGCGCCAGCAGCCCCGGACTGATCTCTGGGGCCAACGTCCTGACTTTC. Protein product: CASSPGLISGANVLTF.

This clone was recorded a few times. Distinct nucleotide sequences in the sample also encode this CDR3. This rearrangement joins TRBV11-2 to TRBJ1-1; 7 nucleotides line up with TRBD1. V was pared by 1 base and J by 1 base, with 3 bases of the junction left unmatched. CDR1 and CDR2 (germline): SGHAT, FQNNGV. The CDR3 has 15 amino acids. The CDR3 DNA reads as TGTGCCAGCAGCTTAGTGCCAGGGGGGAACACTGAAGCTTTCTTT. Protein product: CASSLVPGGNTEAFF.

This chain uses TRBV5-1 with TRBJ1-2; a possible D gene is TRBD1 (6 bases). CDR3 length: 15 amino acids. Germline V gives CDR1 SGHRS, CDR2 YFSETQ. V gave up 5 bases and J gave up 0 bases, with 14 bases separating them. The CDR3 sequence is CASRRGGTPNYGYTF. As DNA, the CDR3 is TGCGCCAGCAGGCGTGGGGGCACTCCTAACTATGGCTACACCTTC.

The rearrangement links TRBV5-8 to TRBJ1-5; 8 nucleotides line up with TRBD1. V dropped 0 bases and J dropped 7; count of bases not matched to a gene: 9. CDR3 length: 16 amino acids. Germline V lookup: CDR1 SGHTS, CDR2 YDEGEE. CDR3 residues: CASSLETGGTRQPQHF. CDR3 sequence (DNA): TGTGCCAGCAGCTTGGAAACAGGGGGGACGCGGCAGCCCCAGCATTTT.

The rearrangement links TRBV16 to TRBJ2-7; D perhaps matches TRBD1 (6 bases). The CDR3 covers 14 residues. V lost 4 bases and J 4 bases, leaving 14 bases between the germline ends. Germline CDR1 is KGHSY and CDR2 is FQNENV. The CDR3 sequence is CASSLLRTAYEQYF. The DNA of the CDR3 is TGTGCCAGCAGCCTCCTGAGGACAGCATACGAGCAGTACTTC.

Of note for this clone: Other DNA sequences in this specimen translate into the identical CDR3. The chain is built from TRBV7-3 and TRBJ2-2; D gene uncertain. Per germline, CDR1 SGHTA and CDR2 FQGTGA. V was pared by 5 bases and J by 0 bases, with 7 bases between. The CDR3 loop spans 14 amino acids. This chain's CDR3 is CASSPFANTGELFF. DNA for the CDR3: TGTGCCAGCAGCCCGTTCGCGAACACCGGGGAGCTGTTTTTT.

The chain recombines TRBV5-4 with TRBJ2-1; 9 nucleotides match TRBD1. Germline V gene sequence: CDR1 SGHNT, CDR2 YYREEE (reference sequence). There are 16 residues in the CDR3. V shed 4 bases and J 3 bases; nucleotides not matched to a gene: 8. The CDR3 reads CASSPGQGNFYNEQFF. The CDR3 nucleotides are TGTGCCAGCAGCCCGGGACAGGGAAATTTCTACAATGAGCAGTTCTTC.

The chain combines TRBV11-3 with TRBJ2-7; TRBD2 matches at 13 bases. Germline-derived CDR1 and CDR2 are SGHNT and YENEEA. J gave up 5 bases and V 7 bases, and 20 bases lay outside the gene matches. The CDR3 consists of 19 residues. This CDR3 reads CASTPALLAGGPSVHEQYF. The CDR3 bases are TGTGCCAGCACCCCCGCACTACTAGCGGGAGGGCCTAGCGTCCACGAGCAGTACTTC.

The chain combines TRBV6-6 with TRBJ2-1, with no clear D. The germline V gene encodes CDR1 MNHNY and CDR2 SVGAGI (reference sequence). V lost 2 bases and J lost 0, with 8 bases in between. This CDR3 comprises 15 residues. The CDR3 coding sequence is TGTGCCAGCAGTTACGGGTCGAACTCCTACAATGAGCAGTTCTTC. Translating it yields CASSYGSNSYNEQFF.

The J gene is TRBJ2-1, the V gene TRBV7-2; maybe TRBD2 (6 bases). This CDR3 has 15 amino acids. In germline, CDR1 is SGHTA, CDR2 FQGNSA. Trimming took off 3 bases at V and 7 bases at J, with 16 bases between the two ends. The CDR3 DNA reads TGTGCCAGCAGCTTTGGAGGGACCGCGTGGAATGAGCAGTTCTTC. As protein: CASSFGGTAWNEQFF.

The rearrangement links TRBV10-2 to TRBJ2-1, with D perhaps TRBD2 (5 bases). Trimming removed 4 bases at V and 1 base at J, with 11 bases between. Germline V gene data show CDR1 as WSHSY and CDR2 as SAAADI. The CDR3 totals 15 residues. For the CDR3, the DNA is TGCGCCAGCAGTGCCTGGACGGGATCCTACAATGAGCAGTTCTTC. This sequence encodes CASSAWTGSYNEQFF.

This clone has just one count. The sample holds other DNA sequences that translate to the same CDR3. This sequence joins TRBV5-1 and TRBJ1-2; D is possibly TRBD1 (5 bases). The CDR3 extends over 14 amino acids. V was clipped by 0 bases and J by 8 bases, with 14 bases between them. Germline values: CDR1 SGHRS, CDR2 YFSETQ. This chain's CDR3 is CASSLAAGSGGYTF. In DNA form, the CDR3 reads TGCGCCAGCAGCTTGGCAGCAGGGTCGGGAGGCTACACCTTC.

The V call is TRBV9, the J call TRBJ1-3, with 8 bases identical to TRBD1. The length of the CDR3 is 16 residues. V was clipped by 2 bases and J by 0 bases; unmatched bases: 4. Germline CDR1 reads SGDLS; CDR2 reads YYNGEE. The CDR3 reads CASSVQGAASGNTIYF. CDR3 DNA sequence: TGTGCCAGCAGCGTGCAGGGGGCGGCCTCTGGAAACACCATATATTTT.

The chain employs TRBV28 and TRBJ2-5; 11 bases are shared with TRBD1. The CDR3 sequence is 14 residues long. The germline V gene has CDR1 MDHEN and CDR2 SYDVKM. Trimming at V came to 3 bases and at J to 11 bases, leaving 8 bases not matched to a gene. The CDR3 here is CASSFPGQGEGQYF. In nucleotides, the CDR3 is TGTGCCAGCAGTTTTCCGGGACAGGGGGAAGGGCAGTACTTC.

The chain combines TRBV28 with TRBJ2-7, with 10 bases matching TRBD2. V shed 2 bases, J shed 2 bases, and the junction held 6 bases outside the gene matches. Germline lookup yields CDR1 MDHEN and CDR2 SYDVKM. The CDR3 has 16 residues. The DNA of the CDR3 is TGTGCCAGCAGTTTACCTAGCGGGAGCCCCACCTACGAGCAGTACTTC. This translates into CASSLPSGSPTYEQYF.

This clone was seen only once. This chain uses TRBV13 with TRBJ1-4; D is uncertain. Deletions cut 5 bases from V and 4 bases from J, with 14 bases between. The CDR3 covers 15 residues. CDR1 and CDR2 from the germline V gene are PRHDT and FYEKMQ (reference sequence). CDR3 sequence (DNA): TGTGCCAGCAGCCCAAGAGGGCTTTTTAATGAAAAACTGTTTTTT. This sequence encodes CASSPRGLFNEKLFF.

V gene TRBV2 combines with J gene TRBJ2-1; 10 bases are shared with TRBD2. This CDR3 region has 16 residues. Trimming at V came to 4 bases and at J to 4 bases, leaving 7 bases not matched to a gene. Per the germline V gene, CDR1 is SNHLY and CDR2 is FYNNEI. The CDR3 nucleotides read TGTGCCAGCAGTGGGAGTAGCGGGAGGATTTACAATGAGCAGTTCTTC. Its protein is CASSGSSGRIYNEQFF. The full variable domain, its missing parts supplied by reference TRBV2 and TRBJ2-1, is EPEVTQTPSHQVTQMGQEVILRCVPISNHLYFYWYRQILGQKVEFLVSFYNNEISEKSEIFDDQFSVERPDGSNFTLKIRSTKLEDSAMYFCASSGSSGRIYNEQFFGPGTRLTVL.

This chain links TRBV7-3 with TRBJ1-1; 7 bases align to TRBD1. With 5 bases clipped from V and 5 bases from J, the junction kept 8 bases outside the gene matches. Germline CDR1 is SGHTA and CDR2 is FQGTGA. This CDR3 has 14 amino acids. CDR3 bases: TGTGCCAGCAGCCAAAATAGGGGGCTTACTGAAGCTTTCTTT. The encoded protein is CASSQNRGLTEAFF.

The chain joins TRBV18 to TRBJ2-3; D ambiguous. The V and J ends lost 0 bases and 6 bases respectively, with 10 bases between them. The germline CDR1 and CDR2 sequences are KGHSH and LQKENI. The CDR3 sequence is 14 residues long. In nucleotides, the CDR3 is TGTGCCAGCTCACCACCGTCCTCCCGCGATACGCAGTATTTT. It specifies CASSPPSSRDTQYF.